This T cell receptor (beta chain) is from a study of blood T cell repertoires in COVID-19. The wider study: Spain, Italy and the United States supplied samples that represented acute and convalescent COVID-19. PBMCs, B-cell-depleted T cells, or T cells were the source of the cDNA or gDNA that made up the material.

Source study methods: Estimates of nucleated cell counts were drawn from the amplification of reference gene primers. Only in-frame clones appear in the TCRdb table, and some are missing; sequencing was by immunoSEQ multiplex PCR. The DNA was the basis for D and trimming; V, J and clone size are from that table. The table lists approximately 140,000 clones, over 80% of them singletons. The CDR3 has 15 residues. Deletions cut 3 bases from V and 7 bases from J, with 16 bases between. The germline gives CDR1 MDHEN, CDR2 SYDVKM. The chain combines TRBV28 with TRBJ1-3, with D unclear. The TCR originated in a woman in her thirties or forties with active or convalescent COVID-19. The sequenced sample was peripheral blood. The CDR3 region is CASSLGTIRGNTIYF. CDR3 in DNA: TGTGCCAGCAGTTTGGGTACAATACGAGGGAACACCATATATTTT.